One sample yielded the 10 T cell receptor beta chains listed below, sequenced in a study of blood T cells in healthy people across ages. Next came a second PCR, run for about 7 to 12 cycles, which used a sample-barcoded 5' primer along with a J-beta primer mix. TCRdb independently ran MiXCR on the 5' RACE reads; one entry per CDR3 protein. The table includes approximately 1.5 million distinct CDR3 sequences, around 35% detected once. The specimen was blood. These receptors were obtained from a woman between 25 and 40 years old in good health.

V is TRBV10-3 and J is TRBJ2-7; 7 bases are a match to TRBD2. The CDR3 runs to 15 residues. CDR1 ENHRY and CDR2 SYGVKD come from the germline V gene. J gave up 2 bases and V 10 bases, and 14 bases lay outside the gene matches. CDR3 sequence reads: CATQQEAGPAYEQYF. The CDR3 bases are TGTGCCACCCAGCAGGAAGCGGGGCCAGCCTACGAGCAGTACTTC.

Details on this clonotype: Germline is not matched at one junction end, which may reflect a read error. The chain combines TRBV15 with TRBJ1-1; D unclear. Germline V gene sequence: CDR1 LNHNV, CDR2 YYDKDF (reference sequence). The CDR3 has 14 residues. CDR3 bases: TGTGCCGCCAGCAGAGGCGGCGCGAACACTGAAGCTTTCTTT. Translation gives CAASRGGANTEAFF.

This chain uses TRBV20-1 with TRBJ1-1; D not certain. This CDR3 has 17 amino acids. The germline V gene has CDR1 DFQATT and CDR2 SNEGSKA (reference sequence). Trimming took off 1 base at V and 0 bases at J, with 18 bases between the two ends. The DNA for the CDR3 is TGCAGTGCTAGAGGGACCAAGCCGTCCCTCATGAACACTGAAGCTTTCTTT. This codes for CSARGTKPSLMNTEAFF.

The chain has TRBV7-2 and TRBJ2-7, with 10 bases lining up with TRBD2. Germline V gene data show CDR1 as SGHTA and CDR2 as FQGNSA. The CDR3 loop spans 15 amino acids. V gave up 4 bases and J gave up 4 bases; unmatched junction bases: 7. The CDR3 sequence: CASSSMTSGSYEQYF. CDR3 DNA: TGTGCCAGCAGCTCGATGACTAGCGGGTCATACGAGCAGTACTTC.

CDR3 nucleotides: TGTGCCAGCAGCGTAAGCGGACAGGCCATCCCCTCCCCATATGGCTACACCTTC. Protein product: CASSVSGQAIPSPYGYTF. The genes are TRBV9 and TRBJ1-2; TRBD1 aligns across 7 bases. The CDR3 has 18 residues. Per the germline V gene, CDR1 is SGDLS and CDR2 is YYNGEE. J gave up 5 bases and V 1 base, and 17 bases lay outside the gene matches.

About this clonotype: An end of the junction differs from the germline gene, which may be a read error. V is TRBV13 and J is TRBJ1-1, with D maybe TRBD1 (6 bases). Germline V gives CDR1 PRHDT, CDR2 FYEKMQ (reference sequence). The CDR3 covers 14 residues. The CDR3 spells CASTSTGKNAEAFF. The CDR3 nucleotides read TGTGCCAGCACCTCGACAGGAAAGAACGCTGAAGCTTTCTTT.

This clonotype was seen only a few times. The V gene is TRBV12-3 or TRBV12-4, the J gene TRBJ2-1; D may be TRBD1 or TRBD2 (5 bases each). The length of the CDR3 is 14 residues. V was shortened by 1 base and J by 5 bases, with 9 bases between the two germline ends. The CDR3 sequence is CASSLGQTNNEQFF. Written as DNA, the CDR3 is TGTGCCAGCAGTTTAGGACAGACTAACAATGAGCAGTTCTTC.

The chain carries TRBV4-2 and TRBJ2-1, with a weak D call TRBD1 (6 bases). Trimming removed 2 bases from V and 15 bases from J, with 23 bases in between. CDR1 and CDR2 from the germline V gene are LGHNA and YNFKEQ. The CDR3 extends over 15 amino acids. The CDR3 protein is CASSQSGAERRGRFF. Written as DNA, the CDR3 is TGTGCCAGCAGCCAATCAGGGGCGGAAAGAAGGGGACGGTTCTTC.

In this sample, this clonotype turned up a few times. This chain connects TRBV9 to TRBJ2-1; 7 bases match TRBD2. The germline CDR1 and CDR2 sequences are SGDLS and YYNGEE. The CDR3 is made up of 15 amino acids. Trimming at V came to 1 base and at J to 8 bases, leaving 9 bases not matched to a gene. The DNA for the CDR3 is TGTGCCAGCAGCGTACAGCGGGAAACGAAGGATGAGCAGTTCTTC. Translation gives CASSVQRETKDEQFF.

This clonotype was picked up a small number of times. The chain links TRBV20-1 to TRBJ2-5; 7 nucleotides match TRBD1. The J call may be faulty, since TRBJ2-7 better matches the DNA end. The CDR3 spans 13 residues. The germline CDR1 and CDR2 sequences are DFQATT and SNEGSKA (reference sequence). This chain's CDR3 is CSATDRVGTEQYF. The CDR3 DNA sequence: TGCAGTGCAACCGACAGGGTTGGTACCGAGCAGTACTTC.